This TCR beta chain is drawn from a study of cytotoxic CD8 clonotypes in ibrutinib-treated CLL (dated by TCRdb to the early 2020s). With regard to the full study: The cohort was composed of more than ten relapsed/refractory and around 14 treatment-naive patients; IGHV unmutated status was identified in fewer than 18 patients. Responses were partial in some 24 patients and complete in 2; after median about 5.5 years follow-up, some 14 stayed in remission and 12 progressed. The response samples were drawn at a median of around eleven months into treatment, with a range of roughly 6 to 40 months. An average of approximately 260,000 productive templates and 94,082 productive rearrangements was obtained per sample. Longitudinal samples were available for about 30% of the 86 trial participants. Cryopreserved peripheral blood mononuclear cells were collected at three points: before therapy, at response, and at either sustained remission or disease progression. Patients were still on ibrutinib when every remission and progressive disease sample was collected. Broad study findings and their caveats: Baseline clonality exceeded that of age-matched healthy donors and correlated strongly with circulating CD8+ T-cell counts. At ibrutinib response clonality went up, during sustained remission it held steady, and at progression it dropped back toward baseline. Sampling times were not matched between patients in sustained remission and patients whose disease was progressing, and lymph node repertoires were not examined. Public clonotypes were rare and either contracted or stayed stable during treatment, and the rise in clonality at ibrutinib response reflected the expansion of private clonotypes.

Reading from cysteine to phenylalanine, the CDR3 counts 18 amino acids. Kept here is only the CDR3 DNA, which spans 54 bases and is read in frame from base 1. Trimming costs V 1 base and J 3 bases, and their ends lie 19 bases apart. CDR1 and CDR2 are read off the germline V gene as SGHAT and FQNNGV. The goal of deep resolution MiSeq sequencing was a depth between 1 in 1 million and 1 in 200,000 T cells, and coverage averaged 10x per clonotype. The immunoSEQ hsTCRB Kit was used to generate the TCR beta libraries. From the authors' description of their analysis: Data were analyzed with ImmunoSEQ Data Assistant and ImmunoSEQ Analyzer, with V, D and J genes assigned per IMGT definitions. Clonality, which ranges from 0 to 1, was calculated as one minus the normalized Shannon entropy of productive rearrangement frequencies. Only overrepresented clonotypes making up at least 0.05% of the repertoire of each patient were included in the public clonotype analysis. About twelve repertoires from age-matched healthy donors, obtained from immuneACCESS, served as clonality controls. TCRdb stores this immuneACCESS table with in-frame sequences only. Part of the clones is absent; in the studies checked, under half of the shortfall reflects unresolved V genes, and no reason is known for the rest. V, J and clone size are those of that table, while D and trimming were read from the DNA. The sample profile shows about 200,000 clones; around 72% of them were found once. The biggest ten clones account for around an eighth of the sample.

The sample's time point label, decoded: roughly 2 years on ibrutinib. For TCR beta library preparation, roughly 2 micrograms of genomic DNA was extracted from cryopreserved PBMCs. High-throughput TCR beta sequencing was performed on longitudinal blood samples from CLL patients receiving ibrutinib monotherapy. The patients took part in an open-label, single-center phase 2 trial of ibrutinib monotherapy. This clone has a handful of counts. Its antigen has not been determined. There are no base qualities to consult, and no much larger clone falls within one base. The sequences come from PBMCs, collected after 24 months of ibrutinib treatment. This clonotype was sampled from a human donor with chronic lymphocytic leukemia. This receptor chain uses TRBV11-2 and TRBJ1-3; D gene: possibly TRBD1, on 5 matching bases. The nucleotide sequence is TGTGCCAGCAGCTTAGTCTTGTGGGGACGGCCGGGTGGAAACACCATATATTTT. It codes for CASSLVLWGRPGGNTIYF.